The present entry profiles one TCR beta chain with its context. Its specificity is unknown. The germline V gene encodes CDR1 LNHDA and CDR2 SQIVND (reference sequence). The CDR3 runs 15 residues. V gave up 3 bases and J gave up 4 bases; unmatched junction bases: 8. Use of 60 Vbeta and 13 Jbeta primers characterized the PCR. Sequenced by immunoSEQ multiplex PCR; TCRdb stores in-frame clones only, minus some. Its listing shows about 100,000 clones. The data stem from a study of cytomegalovirus exposure and HLA in healthy donors. Study-wide results and caveats: The authors enumerated under 200 TCR beta chains as linked to cytomegalovirus. TCR beta V segments were, for the most part, productive about 87% or about 30% of the time in an earlier analysis. Some V segments, including TRBV6-2 and TRBV6-3, were excluded as indistinguishable. Cytomegalovirus status was reportedly diagnosed by the classifier with high specificity and sensitivity.

Sequencing was carried out using PBMCs. This chain connects TRBV19 to TRBJ2-5; 7 bases align to TRBD1. The TCR comes from a man in his fifties or sixties in good health and CMV-seronegative. CDR3 DNA sequence: TGTGCCAGTAGTATCGGGACAGCAGTTTCAGAGACCCAGTACTTC. It yields the protein CASSIGTAVSETQYF.